The rows below give T cell receptor beta chains drawn from one sample of a study of blood T cell repertoires in COVID-19. Here immunoSEQ multiplex PCR was the method, and the copy in TCRdb shows in-frame clones only, minus some. Counted here are about 170,000 clones, around nine tenths occurring once; the ten biggest clones make up about 2.5%. The specimen sequenced was peripheral blood. The origin of the receptors is a woman aged 80 or over with COVID-19, enrolled during active disease. Each CDR3 is given with its conserved first and last residue. D genes are given only for firm matches. Where a row states a size, it is once, few, many or the class of an expanded clone; other rows omit it.

clone_size j_call v_call d_call cdr3_nt cdr3_aa
. TRBJ2-7 TRBV28 TRBD2 TGTGCCAGCACCACGGGAGGATTGAACTACGAGCAGTACTTC CASTTGGLNYEQYF
. TRBJ1-3 TRBV28 . TGTGCCAGCAGTTTAACGCCCGGGTTCGGCTCTGGAAACACCATATATTTT CASSLTPGFGSGNTIYF
. TRBJ2-7 TRBV5-1 . TGCGCCAGCAGCTTGGATCGGATCGGCGGCTCCTACGAGCAGTACTTC CASSLDRIGGSYEQYF
. TRBJ1-6 TRBV21-1 . TGTGCCAGCAGCAAAGTTGCCAGGGAAAACTCCTATAATTCACCCCTCCACTTT CASSKVARENSYNSPLHF
. TRBJ2-6 TRBV5-5 TRBD1 TGTGCCAGCAGCCCGATGACAGGGATCTCCTCGGGGGCCAACGTCCTGACTTTC CASSPMTGISSGANVLTF
. TRBJ1-3 TRBV7-9 TRBD1 TGTGCCAGCAGCTTGACAGGGGCTGGAAACACCATATATTTT CASSLTGAGNTIYF
. TRBJ2-5 TRBV2 . TGTGCCAGCAGCGGTAGGGGATCCCAAGAGACCCAGTACTTC CASSGRGSQETQYF
. TRBJ2-7 TRBV6-5 TRBD2 TGTGCCAGCACTAGCGGGACCTACGAGCAGTACTTC CASTSGTYEQYF
. TRBJ1-1 TRBV2 TRBD1 TGTGCCAGCAGTGAACAGGGGGCGCTTCTGACTGAAGCTTTCTTT CASSEQGALLTEAFF
. TRBJ2-1 TRBV9 . TGTGCCAGCAGCGTAGGGATCAGCGGATGGGGGGATGAGCAGTTCTTC CASSVGISGWGDEQFF
. TRBJ1-3 TRBV6-6 . TGTGCCAGCAGGAAGGACGGAGGTGGAAACACCATATATTTT CASRKDGGGNTIYF
. TRBJ2-5 TRBV4-1 TRBD1 TGCGCCAGCAGCCGGGACAGGGTTTGGGGGGAGACCCAGTACTTC CASSRDRVWGETQYF
once TRBJ1-4 TRBV15 . TGTGCCATCCCGAGGAGCAATAATGAAAAACTGTTTTTT CAIPRSNNEKLFF
. TRBJ1-2 TRBV28 . TGTGCCAGCAGCACAGGGATTTCCTATGGCTACACCTTC CASSTGISYGYTF
once TRBJ1-5 TRBV28 . TGTGCCAGCAGTTTTCCAGGGCGCAATCAGCCCCAGCATTTT CASSFPGRNQPQHF
few TRBJ2-1 TRBV5-4 . TGTGCCAGTGCCGGTGCCAGCAGCTCCAGGGGGGCCTACAATGAGCAGTTCTTC CASAGASSSRGAYNEQFF
. TRBJ2-7 TRBV15 TRBD1 TGTGCCACCAGCAACACTGGGACAGGGGTATTGGACGAGCAGTACTTC CATSNTGTGVLDEQYF
. TRBJ1-2 TRBV6-5 . TGTGCCAGCAGTACCTCGGGGGGACGTAACTATGGCTACACCTTC CASSTSGGRNYGYTF
. TRBJ2-1 TRBV19 . TGTGCCAGTAGCCTACAGGGCCTCCATGAGCAGTTCTTC CASSLQGLHEQFF
. TRBJ2-2 TRBV25-1 TRBD2 TGTGCCAGCAGTGAATTCAGGACTAGCGTTATAGGGGAGCTGTTTTTT CASSEFRTSVIGELFF
. TRBJ1-2 TRBV28 TRBD1 TGTGCCAGCACGATAGGACAGGGAAACTATGGCTACACCTTC CASTIGQGNYGYTF
. TRBJ1-1 TRBV11-2 TRBD1 TGTGCCAGCAGCCCCCTGACGGGACAGATGAACACTGAAGCTTTCTTT CASSPLTGQMNTEAFF
few TRBJ1-1 TRBV5-4 . TGTGCCAGCAGCTTTCCGACAGGAGAGAACACTGAAGCTTTCTTT CASSFPTGENTEAFF
. TRBJ1-6 TRBV13 . TGTGCCAGCAGCCAAACCGGGTCACCCCTCCACTTT CASSQTGSPLHF
. TRBJ1-2 TRBV7-3 TRBD1 TGTGCCAGCAGCTTAGGTGGGACAGGGGGCGACTATGGCTACACCTTC CASSLGGTGGDYGYTF
. TRBJ1-2 TRBV28 . TGTGCCAGCAGTGAGCGGGGGCGTCGTGGCTACACCTTC CASSERGRRGYTF
. TRBJ2-5 TRBV6-2/TRBV6-3 . TGTGCCAGCAGTTACTCGATGTTCGGGAGCCAGGAGACCCAGTACTTC CASSYSMFGSQETQYF
. TRBJ2-7 TRBV11-2 . TGTGCCAGCAGCTTAGATTCGAGTTACGACTACGAGCAGTACTTC CASSLDSSYDYEQYF
. TRBJ2-5 TRBV5-4 TRBD2 TGTGCCAGCAGCTTGCGGGAGGGCCTAGAGACCCAGTACTTC CASSLREGLETQYF
. TRBJ2-7 TRBV3-1/TRBV3-2 TRBD2 TGTGCCAGCAGCCTATTAGCGGGAGGGCCCGAGCAGTACTTC CASSLLAGGPEQYF
once TRBJ1-5 TRBV21-1 . TGTGCCAGCAGCAAATGGTACAGGGGGAAGGCTCAGCCCCAGCATTTT CASSKWYRGKAQPQHF
. TRBJ2-3 TRBV5-1 . TGCGCCAGCAGCTTGCTTCAAGGAGCAGATACGCAGTATTTT CASSLLQGADTQYF
. TRBJ2-5 TRBV6-5 TRBD2 TGTGCCAGCAGACCCCTAGCGGGAGGAGGGGAGACCCAGTACTTC CASRPLAGGGETQYF
. TRBJ2-5 TRBV5-1 . TGCGCCAGCAGCTTGTCGCAGGGTCAAGAGACCCAGTACTTC CASSLSQGQETQYF
once TRBJ1-2 TRBV7-2 . TGTGCCAGCAGCACCTCAGGGCGGGACGGCCGCAATGGCTACACCTTC CASSTSGRDGRNGYTF
. TRBJ1-6 TRBV5-5 . TGTGCCAGCAGCTTGGGGACGGGGGTTAATTCACCCCTCCACTTT CASSLGTGVNSPLHF
. TRBJ1-6 TRBV3-1/TRBV3-2 TRBD1 TGTGCCAGCAGCCAGGGGAGGGGGACAGGGGGCGTCCCCCTCCACTTT CASSQGRGTGGVPLHF
. TRBJ1-5 TRBV3-1/TRBV3-2 . TGTGCCAGCAGCCAAGGCTCGGGGTACGGGAATCAGCCCCAGCATTTT CASSQGSGYGNQPQHF
once TRBJ2-7 TRBV2 . TGTGCCAGCAGCGGATCGACAGCCTACGAGCAGTACTTC CASSGSTAYEQYF
. TRBJ1-1 TRBV15 TRBD1 TGTGCCACCAGCAGACGGACAGGGGAGGACACTGAAGCTTTCTTT CATSRRTGEDTEAFF
. TRBJ2-6 TRBV10-3 . TGTGCCATCAGGCCAGCCCGATTCGATAACAGGGGAGGCTCTGGGGCCAACGTCCTGACTTTC CAIRPARFDNRGGSGANVLTF
. TRBJ1-3 TRBV7-2 TRBD1 TGTGCCAGCAGCCCGACGACAGGGTTCGGAAACACCATATATTTT CASSPTTGFGNTIYF
. TRBJ1-3 TRBV28 TRBD1 TGTGCCAGCAGTTTATATCAGGGGGCTGGAAACACCATATATTTT CASSLYQGAGNTIYF
. TRBJ2-5 TRBV5-1 . TGCGCCAGCAGCTTCGGTGCTTCCCAAGAGACCCAGTACTTC CASSFGASQETQYF
. TRBJ2-7 TRBV19 TRBD2 TGTGCCAGTAGTTCCGGGACTAGCGCCTACGAGCAGTACTTC CASSSGTSAYEQYF
. TRBJ1-3 TRBV7-8 . TGTGCCAGCAGCTCCCTAAGCGCGGGACGACGATCCTCTGGAAACACCATATATTTT CASSSLSAGRRSSGNTIYF
. TRBJ1-6 TRBV20-1 TRBD1 TGCAGTGCTAGTACGACAGGGGGAAATTCACCCCTCCACTTT CSASTTGGNSPLHF
. TRBJ2-3 TRBV3-1/TRBV3-2 TRBD2 TGTGCCAGCAGCCAAGGACTAGCGGGAGTGGGAGATACGCAGTATTTT CASSQGLAGVGDTQYF
. TRBJ2-1 TRBV5-1 . TGCGCCAGCAGCTTACGGGACTCCCACAATGAGCAGTTCTTC CASSLRDSHNEQFF
. TRBJ1-6 TRBV27 . TGTGCCAGCAGTTTATCAGTTAGGGGAAGCTCCTATAATTCACCCCTCCACTTT CASSLSVRGSSYNSPLHF
. TRBJ1-4 TRBV4-1 TRBD1 TGCGCCAGCAGCCAATCCGGGACAGGGAATGAAAAACTGTTTTTT CASSQSGTGNEKLFF
. TRBJ2-1 TRBV7-2 TRBD2 TGTGCCAGCAGCCTTAATATGATGGGACTAGCGGGAAGCAATGAGCAGTTCTTC CASSLNMMGLAGSNEQFF
. TRBJ2-7 TRBV6-5 TRBD1 TGTGCCAGCAGTTACCGGGACAGGGGAGCCGAGCAGTACTTC CASSYRDRGAEQYF
few TRBJ2-3 TRBV28 TRBD2 TGTGCCAGCAGTGGCGAAGCGGGAGCGCTCACAGATACGCAGTATTTT CASSGEAGALTDTQYF
. TRBJ2-7 TRBV6-5 TRBD2 TGTGCCAGCAGGGGACTAGCGGTGAACGAGCAGTACTTC CASRGLAVNEQYF
. TRBJ1-5 TRBV18 TRBD1 TGTGCCAGCTCAATCAGACAGGGGGACGGCAATCAGCCCCAGCATTTT CASSIRQGDGNQPQHF
. TRBJ2-3 TRBV7-2 . TGTGCCAGCAGCCAGGGGACCGATACGCAGTATTTT CASSQGTDTQYF
. TRBJ1-2 TRBV18 TRBD1 TGTGCCAGCTCGCCCGAGGACAGGGGAGGCTATGGCTACACCTTC CASSPEDRGGYGYTF
. TRBJ2-1 TRBV6-2/TRBV6-3 TRBD2 TGTGCCAGCAGTAGACCGGGACTAGCGACAAACAATGAGCAGTTCTTC CASSRPGLATNNEQFF
. TRBJ1-4 TRBV28 . TGTGCCAGCAGTTTAGGGGCAGAAAAACTGTTTTTT CASSLGAEKLFF